Shown below are 13 T cell receptor beta chains from a single sample sequenced in a study of cytomegalovirus exposure and HLA in healthy donors (dated by TCRdb to the late 2010s). Library prep was done by the immunoSEQ multiplex PCR assay. For the multiplex PCR, a mixture combining 60 forward primers for TCR Vbeta segments and 13 reverse primers for TCR Jbeta segments was used. TCRdb obtained this table from immuneACCESS and retained in-frame rearrangements with V and J assigned. These tables miss some clones; where compared with another copy, unresolved V genes account for less than half of the shortfall, and the remainder is unexplained. The sample contains around 100,000 clones, 55% to 65% of them found a single time. In total, the top ten clones hold 3.8% of the sample. The sequenced material came from PBMCs. These receptors came from a man aged 25 to 40 in good health and CMV-seropositive.

This clone has more than one count but fewer than ten. This chain joins TRBV10-3 and TRBJ2-1, with 8 bases matching TRBD1. This CDR3 is built from 14 residues. The J segment lost 8 bases and the V segment lost 8 bases, leaving 11 bases of the junction unmatched. Germline V CDR1 and CDR2: ENHRY, SYGVKD. CDR3 DNA: TGTGCCATCTCGGGTGGACAGGGAGGACATGAGCAGTTCTTC. Amino acid sequence: CAISGGQGGHEQFF.

A single count supports this clone. The J gene is TRBJ1-2, the V gene TRBV11-2; D is perhaps TRBD1 (5 bases). CDR1 and CDR2 from the germline V gene are SGHAT and FQNNGV. This CDR3 contains 15 residues. V was pared by 4 bases and J by 0 bases, with 12 bases between. CDR3: CASSSGKGTNYGYTF. DNA of the CDR3: TGTGCCAGCAGCTCAGGGAAGGGGACTAACTATGGCTACACCTTC.

The rearrangement joins TRBV4-1 to TRBJ2-1; possible D gene TRBD1, 6 bases. The CDR3 extends over 17 amino acids. Between the trimmed V and J ends, which lost 3 bases and 7 bases, there was a span of 22 bases. Germline V gene sequence: CDR1 MGHRA, CDR2 YSYEKL. CDR3 bases: TGCGCCAGCAGCCAGACCCCCGGGACAACTTCCAGGAATGAGCAGTTCTTC. Translating gives CASSQTPGTTSRNEQFF.

J is TRBJ2-2 and V is TRBV19, with TRBD1 matching 7 bases. The V and J ends lost 6 bases and 4 bases, in that order; junction bases with no gene match: 8. This CDR3 has 15 residues. CDR1 is LNHDA and CDR2 is SQIVND in the germline V gene (reference sequence). CDR3 bases: TGTGCCAGTAGCAAAACGGCAGGGGGCACCGGGGAGCTGTTTTTT. Translated, it gives CASSKTAGGTGELFF.

This clone was counted only a few times. The chain combines TRBV13 with TRBJ2-1; 11 nucleotides match TRBD2. CDR3 length: 15 amino acids. Losses at the gene ends were 5 bases for V and 6 bases for J; bases not matched to a gene: 6. CDR1 is PRHDT and CDR2 is FYEKMQ in the germline V gene (reference sequence). CDR3 region: CASSISGGAINEQFF. The CDR3 coding sequence is TGTGCCAGCAGCATTAGCGGGGGGGCTATCAATGAGCAGTTCTTC.

CDR3 sequence: CASRELAGGETQYF. The CDR3 nucleotides are TGTGCCAGCAGGGAACTAGCGGGGGGTGAGACCCAGTACTTC. The V gene is TRBV6-5, the J gene TRBJ2-5; TRBD2 agrees at 12 bases. V was clipped by 6 bases and J by 5 bases; unmatched bases: 4. The length of the CDR3 is 14 residues. The germline CDR1 and CDR2 sequences are MNHEY and SVGAGI.

The genes are TRBV27 and TRBJ2-3, with TRBD2 identical over 11 bases. The CDR3 loop spans 15 amino acids. Germline-derived CDR1 and CDR2 are MNHEY and SMNVEV (reference sequence). V trimming: 4 bases; J trimming: 1 base; junction bases outside the gene matches: 1. CDR3 sequence: CASSSLAGGTDTQYF. The CDR3, as DNA: TGTGCCAGCAGTTCACTAGCGGGGGGCACAGATACGCAGTATTTT.

V is TRBV5-1 and J is TRBJ2-7; D is possibly TRBD2 (6 bases). This CDR3 comprises 13 residues. Germline V gene lookup returns CDR1 SGHRS and CDR2 YFSETQ. Trimming took 5 bases from V and 4 from J, leaving 13 bases between them. The CDR3 region is CASRSSGLYEQYF. The CDR3 DNA sequence: TGCGCCAGCAGATCTTCGGGACTTTACGAGCAGTACTTC.

J is TRBJ1-5 and V is TRBV27; D is ambiguous. The CDR3 covers 14 residues. CDR1 MNHEY and CDR2 SMNVEV come from the germline V gene (reference sequence). Trimming took 3 bases from V and 1 from J, leaving 7 bases between them. CDR3 amino acids: CASSFERSNQPQHF. DNA of the CDR3: TGTGCCAGCAGTTTTGAGAGGAGCAATCAGCCCCAGCATTTT.

The rearrangement links TRBV4-1 to TRBJ1-3; D perhaps matches TRBD1 (5 bases). V was trimmed by 0 bases and J by 1 base, leaving 10 bases between them. The CDR3 extends over 16 amino acids. CDR1 and CDR2 from the germline V gene are MGHRA and YSYEKL. The CDR3 is CASSQEQVPSGNTIYF. DNA of the CDR3: TGCGCCAGCAGCCAAGAACAGGTCCCGTCTGGAAACACCATATATTTT.

The chain joins TRBV5-1 to TRBJ2-1; maybe TRBD1 (6 bases). The CDR3 is made up of 16 amino acids. V was pared by 3 bases and J by 3 bases, with 16 bases between. Per germline, CDR1 SGHRS and CDR2 YFSETQ. The CDR3 loop is CASSSQTGPIYNEQFF. The CDR3 nucleotides are TGCGCCAGCAGCTCCCAGACAGGTCCGATCTACAATGAGCAGTTCTTC.

The CDR3 is CASSGGQSYYGYTF. The CDR3 DNA reads TGTGCCAGCAGTGGAGGACAGTCTTACTATGGCTACACCTTC. The chain uses TRBV2 and TRBJ1-2, with D perhaps TRBD1 (6 bases). CDR1 and CDR2 from the germline V gene are SNHLY and FYNNEI. V lost 4 bases, J lost 3 bases, and 12 bases lay in between. The length of the CDR3 is 14 residues.

Details on this clone: A junction boundary mismatches the germline segment, possibly from a read error. The V gene is TRBV7-7, the J gene TRBJ2-1; tentative D call: TRBD2 (6 bases). CDR1 is SSHAT, CDR2 FNYEAQ, per germline (reference sequence). The CDR3 consists of 13 residues. The CDR3 sequence: CASSLDGGAEQFF. In DNA, the CDR3 is TGTGCTAGCAGCTTAGATGGCGGGGCCGAGCAGTTCTTC.